What follows are 2 T cell receptor beta chains derived from one specimen sequenced in a study of OX40 agonist ivuxolimab in advanced cancers. The data were produced by immunoSEQ multiplex PCR, yet TCRdb's version contains in-frame clones alone and is incomplete. The table lists approximately 90,000 clones, around 88% of them singletons, with approximately 1.5% in the top ten. Specimen: CD4+ or CD8+ T cells sorted from blood, collected in a trial of the OX40 agonist ivuxolimab. The receptor set was obtained from an adult with an advanced solid tumor such as melanoma, head and neck, liver or kidney cancer.

The CDR3 sequence is CASSIDSGVVDTQYF. In nucleotides, the CDR3 is TGTGCCAGTAGTATAGATTCGGGGGTCGTCGATACGCAGTATTTT. The chain combines TRBV19 with TRBJ2-3; D is possibly TRBD2 (6 bases). This CDR3 contains 15 residues. Germline CDR1 LNHDA, CDR2 SQIVND (reference sequence). V dropped 0 bases and J dropped 6 bases, with 13 bases sitting between them.

CDR3 in amino acids: CASSFAGTSLGEQYF. CDR3 sequence (DNA): TGTGCCAGCAGCTTCGCCGGGACTTCCCTGGGGGAGCAGTACTTC. The chain recombines TRBV11-2 with TRBJ2-7; D possibly corresponds to TRBD2 (6 bases). Trimming removed 3 bases at V and 7 bases at J, with 19 bases between. The CDR3 sequence is 15 residues long. Germline lookup yields CDR1 SGHAT and CDR2 FQNNGV.